This TCR beta chain was recovered during a study of early T cells in non-severe SARS-CoV-2 infection. Study-wide background: Sequencing input comprised bulk RNA from unsorted whole blood; chain pairing was not available. Overall study results and limits: Database matching using VDJdb favored anti-spike CD8 responses, with private and CD4 specificities left missing.

Many counts were recorded for this clonotype. Its antigen is still unknown. The germline V gene has CDR1 DFQATT and CDR2 SNEGSKA (reference sequence). V shed 3 bases and J shed 7 bases, with 19 bases lying between them. There are 14 residues in the CDR3. Molecules of cDNA were individually given unique molecular identifiers that were attached to them. TCRdb re-called the 5' RACE reads through MiXCR, storing one row per CDR3 protein. This sample carries 48,000 or so distinct CDR3 sequences, around 6.4% of them seen once, and the ten largest clones take around 7%. Sequenced material: whole blood, taken at baseline. The rearrangement uses TRBV20-1 and TRBJ2-7; maybe TRBD2 (5 bases). This clonotype originated in an adult who was a healthcare worker with PCR-confirmed SARS-CoV-2 infection or an uninfected control (not recorded which). The CDR3 here is CSASQYSSRGEQYF. The CDR3 DNA is TGCAGTGCTAGTCAGTACTCCTCTCGAGGGGAGCAGTACTTC.